Presented here are 4 T cell receptor beta chains from one specimen sequenced in a study of blood T cell repertoires in COVID-19. Sequencing was performed with immunoSEQ multiplex PCR; in TCRdb, only in-frame clones are kept and a portion is missing. The repertoire holds about 240,000 clones, around 90% seen once, with 0.65% to 0.9% in the top ten. Sample: peripheral blood. Source of these receptors: a woman aged 25 to 39 with acute or convalescent COVID-19.

In its sample, this clone was seen a few times. The V and J genes are TRBV9 and TRBJ2-2; maybe TRBD1 (6 bases). V was shortened by 0 bases and J by 4 bases, with 10 bases between the two germline ends. Germline CDR1 is SGDLS and CDR2 is YYNGEE. The CDR3 is 15 residues long. The CDR3 bases are TGTGCCAGCAGCGTAGTGGGACACCTCACCGGGGAGCTGTTTTTT. It translates to CASSVVGHLTGELFF.

The rearrangement links TRBV7-2 to TRBJ2-7; 11 bases match TRBD2. The CDR3 spans 16 residues. The ends lost 5 bases at V and 2 bases at J; junction bases unmatched: 8. Germline V gives CDR1 SGHTA, CDR2 FQGNSA. The CDR3 region is CASSQDRLAGPYEQYF. Here the CDR3 DNA reads TGTGCCAGCAGCCAAGATCGACTAGCGGGACCCTACGAGCAGTACTTC.

The gene calls are TRBV15 and TRBJ2-3; D call uncertain. Germline V gene sequence: CDR1 LNHNV, CDR2 YYDKDF (reference sequence). The CDR3 has 12 residues. With 1 base removed from V and 4 bases from J, the gap between germline ends came to 3 bases. CDR3 DNA sequence: TGTGCCACCAGCAGAGCTGCAGATACGCAGTATTTT. Its translation: CATSRAADTQYF.

This clone was observed once. The genes are TRBV7-8 and TRBJ2-3; D uncertain. Germline lookup yields CDR1 SGHVS and CDR2 FQNEAQ. V gave up 2 bases and J gave up 4 bases, with 10 bases separating them. The length of the CDR3 is 14 residues. CDR3 DNA: TGTGCCAGCAGCTTAAGGCTAGTCTCAGATACGCAGTATTTT. It is translated as CASSLRLVSDTQYF.